This TCR beta chain was captured in a study of T cell responses to AZD1222 COVID-19 vaccine (dated by TCRdb to the early 2020s). The study in broad terms: TCR sequencing covered fewer than 250 trial participants: 200 to 220 given two doses of AZD1222 and approximately 26 given two doses of MenACWY control vaccine. Trial participants were enrolled by age into subgroups of 18-55, 56-69 and 70-plus years, and roughly 160, 29 and 62 TCR-sequenced participants, respectively, were included in these subgroups. What the work shows at the level of the full study, not this receptor alone: Only 5 to 7 AZD1222 recipients were SARS-CoV-2 seropositive at baseline, limiting conclusions about previously exposed vaccinees. Participants were mostly white British, with more females than males. The authors suggested clonal diversity may have been underestimated. In the small 56-69-year group, the increase in depth fell short of significance, most likely because of low power. The whole spike protein was spanned by vaccine-associated CD4 TCRs, and dominant responses were seen in regions 160-218 and 743-854. Because no day 14 peak-response samples were available, the repertoires could be characterized only after the peak T cell response. Reportedly, close to half of the unique spike-specific TCRs recognized epitopes lying outside the regions that are mutated in the B.1.351 and B.1.1.7 variants. After two AZD1222 doses, spike-specific TCR breadth and depth were significantly higher than at day 0 and than in MenACWY recipients.

As concerns this clone: Its antigen specificity is not known. No much larger clone is present one base from it, and per-base qualities are unavailable.

The time point label for this specimen denotes: about 28 days (+/-7) after the second vaccine dose. AZD1222 recipients with second doses at about 4 weeks or about 12 weeks were pooled, because spike-specific TCR depth and breadth did not differ between schedules. Vaccinee samples came from UK trials COV001 and COV002, including a single-blind randomized controlled phase 2/3 trial of AZD1222 (ChAdOx1 nCoV-19) in healthy adults. For TCRbeta chain sequencing, PBMC samples were collected from trial participants at day 0 and at day 28 after the second dose. The CDR3 regions of human TCRbeta chains were analyzed by immunosequencing. The paper's data handling went like this. Repertoire TCRs were checked for matches against a reference library of SARS-CoV-2-specific TCRs that had been generated using the MIRA antigen-specificity platform. Breadth was defined as the fraction of unique TCRs that were SARS-CoV-2-associated. Depth was defined as the fraction of total T cells that were SARS-CoV-2-associated. Each spike-specific TCR was assigned to its reactive spike region and to a CD4 or CD8 class using the MIRA data. Log10-transformed breadth and depth values were compared by one-way ANOVA with Sidak's multiple comparisons tests. Here the immuneACCESS table is served through TCRdb, limited to in-frame sequences with V and J called. Missing clones are a known gap in these copies; in checked studies unresolved V genes cover under half, and the rest lacks a known reason. That table is the source of V, J and clone size, and D and trimming were worked out from the DNA. The sample table contains more than 90,000 clones; only one count was recorded for around 90% of them. The ten top clones hold 3.5% of the sample.

Reading the germline V gene gives CDR1 ENHRY and CDR2 SYGVKD. V lost 0 bases and J lost 4 bases; the stretch between them is 12 bases long. The CDR3 holds 15 amino acids from the cysteine to the phenylalanine. Only CDR3 DNA remains: 45 bases, in frame from the first base. The chain links TRBV10-3 with TRBJ1-2; TRBD1 is a weak D gene call, 5 bases matching. The TCR was taken from an adult who received the AZD1222 COVID-19 vaccine. The sequencing here drew on peripheral blood, taken 28 days after the second AZD1222 dose. The nucleotides read TGTGCCATCAGTGAGTCGGGGGGGGAGCGCTATGGCTACACCTTC. It translates as CAISESGGERYGYTF.